Listed here are 26 T cell receptor beta chains from one sample, sequenced in a study of cytomegalovirus exposure and HLA in healthy donors. The PCR had 60 Vbeta and 13 Jbeta primers. Here immunoSEQ multiplex PCR was the method, and the copy in TCRdb shows in-frame clones only, minus some. The repertoire table contains about 64,000 clones. Sequenced input: PBMCs. The receptors were gathered from a woman aged 18-29 years in good health and CMV-seronegative.

The V gene is TRBV6-1, the J gene TRBJ1-6; possibly TRBD1 for D (6 bases). The CDR3 consists of 16 residues. Trimming took off 2 bases at V and 5 bases at J, with 13 bases between the two ends. Germline V lookup: CDR1 MNHNS, CDR2 SASEGT. The CDR3 DNA reads as TGTGCCAGCAGTGAAAACGGACAGCCCGATAATTCACCCCTCCACTTT. Its protein is CASSENGQPDNSPLHF.

This chain joins TRBV18 and TRBJ1-2; tentative D call: TRBD1 (6 bases). V dropped 3 bases and J dropped 1 base, with 9 bases sitting between them. Germline values: CDR1 KGHSH, CDR2 LQKENI. This CDR3 comprises 14 residues. The CDR3 sequence is CASSPDSHNYGYTF. The CDR3 DNA sequence: TGTGCCAGCTCACCGGACAGCCATAACTATGGCTACACCTTC.

The rearrangement links TRBV30 to TRBJ2-1; the match to TRBD1 covers 7 bases. Germline CDR1 reads GTSNPN; CDR2 reads SVGIG (reference sequence). There are 14 residues in the CDR3. CDR3 in DNA: TGTGCGACCGGTCGGGGACAGATCGACAATGAGCAGTTCTTC. Amino acids: CATGRGQIDNEQFF.

V and J are TRBV18 and TRBJ1-3; D not resolved. Trimming took off 0 bases at V and 1 base at J, with 10 bases between the two ends. Germline V CDR1 and CDR2: KGHSH, LQKENI. This CDR3 spans 16 amino acids. The CDR3 loop is CASSPPQSGSGNTIYF. The CDR3 DNA sequence: TGTGCCAGCTCACCACCGCAATCGGGGTCTGGAAACACCATATATTTT.

The chain carries TRBV6-1 and TRBJ2-1; possible D gene TRBD2, 6 bases. V was pared by 3 bases and J by 10 bases, with 16 bases between. The length of the CDR3 is 14 residues. CDR1 and CDR2 from the germline V gene are MNHNS and SASEGT. CDR3 amino acids: CASSDLSGLLEQFF. The CDR3 coding sequence is TGTGCCAGCAGTGATCTTAGCGGCCTCTTGGAGCAGTTCTTC.

The V and J genes are TRBV6-5 and TRBJ1-1; D gene unclear. The CDR3 runs 15 residues. In germline, CDR1 is MNHEY, CDR2 SVGAGI. Trimming removed 7 bases at V and 0 bases at J, with 15 bases between. CDR3 nucleotide sequence: TGTGCCAGCATCAAAACTAGACACATGAACACTGAAGCTTTCTTT. It specifies CASIKTRHMNTEAFF.

The chain is built from TRBV11-2 and TRBJ2-5; 7 nucleotides align to TRBD1. V was clipped by 1 base and J by 4 bases; unmatched bases: 6. The V gene's germline CDR1 is SGHAT and CDR2 FQNNGV. The CDR3 length is 15 residues. The CDR3, as DNA: TGTGCCAGCAGCTTAGTACAGGGGTATTCAGAGACCCAGTACTTC. Translated, it gives CASSLVQGYSETQYF.

The rearrangement joins TRBV4-1 to TRBJ2-7; 7 bases match TRBD1. CDR1 is MGHRA, CDR2 YSYEKL, per germline. J lost 3 bases, V lost 1 base, and 3 bases had no gene match. The CDR3 has 14 amino acids. For the CDR3, the DNA is TGCGCCAGCAGCCAAGGACAGGGCAGCTACGAGCAGTACTTC. It specifies CASSQGQGSYEQYF.

V and J are TRBV6-1 and TRBJ2-1, with 8 bases identical to TRBD2. Germline trimming cut 7 bases from V and 2 bases from J; bases unmatched to any gene: 7. Germline V lookup: CDR1 MNHNS, CDR2 SASEGT. The CDR3 totals 15 residues. In DNA, the CDR3 is TGTGCCAGCAAGTTGCCAGCGGGGGCCTACAATGAGCAGTTCTTC. Amino acid sequence: CASKLPAGAYNEQFF.

The CDR3 reads CASSDPNKDRNDQPQHF. CDR3 DNA: TGTGCCAGCAGTGACCCGAATAAGGACAGGAACGATCAGCCCCAGCATTTT. V is TRBV6-1 and J is TRBJ1-5, with 7 bases fitting TRBD1. V was pared by 3 bases and J by 5 bases, with 13 bases of the junction left unmatched. The CDR3 is 17 residues long. Germline-derived CDR1 and CDR2 are MNHNS and SASEGT.

CDR3 sequence reads: CASRQGEETQYF. The CDR3, as DNA: TGTGCCAGCAGACAGGGAGAAGAGACCCAGTACTTC. The chain uses TRBV25-1 and TRBJ2-5; a possible D gene is TRBD1 (6 bases). The CDR3 has 12 residues. V lost 6 bases and J 3 bases, leaving 8 bases between the germline ends. Germline loops: CDR1 MGHDK, CDR2 SYGVNS.

CDR3 in DNA: TGTGCCAGCAGTACTAGCCGGACAGGGGATGGCTACACCTTC. Translation gives CASSTSRTGDGYTF. V usage is TRBV2 and J usage is TRBJ1-2, with TRBD1 matching 9 bases. The CDR3 runs to 14 residues. Trimming took 5 bases from V and 6 from J; bases not matched to a gene: 7. Germline-derived CDR1 and CDR2 are SNHLY and FYNNEI.

This rearrangement joins TRBV7-8 to TRBJ1-1; D remains ambiguous. The length of the CDR3 is 15 residues. V lost 1 base and J lost 4, with 13 bases in between. Germline CDR1 and CDR2: SGHVS and FQNEAQ. The CDR3 here is CASSLDGSSGTEAFF. The DNA of the CDR3 is TGTGCCAGCAGCTTAGATGGTTCGAGCGGCACTGAAGCTTTCTTT.

The chain couples TRBV15 to TRBJ2-7, with a tentative D call TRBD1 (6 bases). The ends were cut back, 8 bases at V and 5 bases at J, with 19 bases in the middle. The CDR3 is 14 residues long. Germline assignment: CDR1 LNHNV and CDR2 YYDKDF (reference sequence). CDR3 DNA sequence: TGTGCCACCCGTCCCTCCAGGGGTCGAGACGAGCAGTACTTC. Its protein product is CATRPSRGRDEQYF.

The chain employs TRBV6-5 and TRBJ2-7; 11 bases line up with TRBD1. CDR3 length: 14 amino acids. Trimming at V came to 2 bases and at J to 9 bases, leaving 6 bases not matched to a gene. Per germline, CDR1 MNHEY and CDR2 SVGAGI. The CDR3 coding sequence is TGTGCCAGCAGTTACGGCGGGACAGGGGGAGGGCAGTACTTC. Residues: CASSYGGTGGGQYF.

The CDR3 region has the DNA TGTGCCAGCAGCCAAGATGCAGGGAAAGGCGGCTACACCTTC. Protein sequence: CASSQDAGKGGYTF. V is TRBV14 and J is TRBJ1-2; D is possibly TRBD1 (5 bases). From germline, CDR1 is SGHDN and CDR2 FVKESK. Deletions cut 0 bases from V and 8 bases from J, with 13 bases between. The CDR3 length is 14 residues. Drawing the rest from reference TRBV14 and TRBJ1-2, the complete variable domain is EAGVTQFPSHSVIEKGQTVTLRCDPISGHDNLYWYRRVMGKEIKFLLHFVKESKQDESGMPNNRFLAERTGGTYSTLKVQPAELEDSGVYFCASSQDAGKGGYTFGSGTRLTVV.

V is TRBV29-1 and J is TRBJ1-4; D is unresolved. Germline assignment: CDR1 SQVTM and CDR2 ANQGSEA. The CDR3 is 15 amino acids. Trimming took 5 bases from V and 4 from J, leaving 17 bases between them. The CDR3 protein is CSVWGREASNEKLFF. Written as DNA, the CDR3 is TGCAGCGTTTGGGGAAGGGAGGCAAGTAATGAAAAACTGTTTTTT.

V is TRBV4-2 and J is TRBJ1-4; a possible D gene is TRBD1 (6 bases). CDR3 size: 15 residues. V gave up 0 bases and J gave up 5 bases, with 10 bases separating them. The V gene's germline CDR1 is LGHNA and CDR2 YNFKEQ. CDR3 DNA sequence: TGTGCCAGCAGCCAAGAGCAGGGGCGAAATGAAAAACTGTTTTTT. It is translated as CASSQEQGRNEKLFF.

V usage is TRBV6-5 and J usage is TRBJ1-6, with TRBD1 as a possible D gene (5 bases). V was shortened by 0 bases and J by 9 bases, with 12 bases between the two germline ends. Germline values: CDR1 MNHEY, CDR2 SVGAGI. The CDR3 is 15 residues long. DNA of the CDR3: TGTGCCAGCAGTTACTCAGGAAGGGGTGGTTCACCCCTCCACTTT. This codes for CASSYSGRGGSPLHF.

The V gene is TRBV30, the J gene TRBJ1-1, with D possibly being TRBD1 (6 bases). Germline CDR1 reads GTSNPN; CDR2 reads SVGIG (reference sequence). Trimming took off 4 bases at V and 5 bases at J, with 14 bases between the two ends. The CDR3 has 13 residues. The CDR3 here is CAWTRNRVTEAFF. CDR3 in DNA: TGTGCCTGGACGAGGAACAGGGTTACTGAAGCTTTCTTT.

V and J are TRBV25-1 and TRBJ1-3; D remains unclear. The V gene lost 3 bases and the J gene lost 4 bases, with 13 bases spanning the gap. This CDR3 has 15 amino acids. CDR1 MGHDK and CDR2 SYGVNS come from the germline V gene. CDR3 in amino acids: CASSDSAGAGNTIYF. The CDR3 region has the DNA TGTGCCAGCAGTGATTCAGCCGGAGCCGGAAACACCATATATTTT.

The V and J genes are TRBV27 and TRBJ2-7; 15 bases agree with TRBD2. The CDR3 covers 17 residues. Per the germline V gene, CDR1 is MNHEY and CDR2 is SMNVEV (reference sequence). V lost 7 bases to trimming and J lost 7 bases; unmatched junction nucleotides: 14. For the CDR3, the DNA is TGTGCCAGCACAAGGACTAGCGGGAGGGCCTTGTCTAGGGAGCAGTACTTC. Translated, it gives CASTRTSGRALSREQYF.

The V call is TRBV7-9, the J call TRBJ2-1; 8 positions match TRBD1. CDR3 length: 15 amino acids. V was pared by 3 bases and J by 6 bases, with 7 bases of the junction left unmatched. Germline CDR1 SEHNR, CDR2 FQNEAQ (reference sequence). This CDR3 is CASSFSGGRVNEQFF. CDR3 nucleotide sequence: TGTGCCAGCAGCTTCTCAGGGGGCAGGGTCAATGAGCAGTTCTTC.

The rearrangement joins TRBV11-3 to TRBJ2-7; possible D gene TRBD1, 6 bases. This CDR3 has 15 amino acids. V lost 4 bases and J lost 2, with 15 bases in between. The germline CDR1 and CDR2 sequences are SGHNT and YENEEA. CDR3 nucleotides: TGTGCCAGCAGCTCCCGTGGGGGCAACCCCTACGAGCAGTACTTC. Translated, it gives CASSSRGGNPYEQYF.

V is TRBV9 and J is TRBJ2-5, with 10 bases lining up with TRBD2. Looked up from germline, CDR1 is SGDLS and CDR2 is YYNGEE. V lost 3 bases and J lost 1; bases outside the gene matches: 3. CDR3 length: 15 amino acids. The CDR3 DNA reads as TGTGCCAGCAGCGCGAGCGGGAGGGGCCAAGAGACCCAGTACTTC. It translates to CASSASGRGQETQYF.

The chain combines TRBV11-2 with TRBJ2-7; D may be TRBD1 (6 bases). Germline CDR1 is SGHAT and CDR2 is FQNNGV. Trimming removed 3 bases at V and 0 bases at J, with 12 bases between. The CDR3 is 15 residues long. Here the CDR3 DNA reads TGTGCCAGCAGCTTGGACAGCGGTAGCTCCTACGAGCAGTACTTC. Its translation is CASSLDSGSSYEQYF.